The text below deals with one T cell receptor (beta chain). Its binding antigen is unknown. No much larger clone is present one base from it, and per-base qualities are unavailable. This entry belongs to a study of blood T cell repertoires in COVID-19 (dated by TCRdb to the early 2020s). Background for the entire study: Samples from collaborators originated in the United States, Italy and Spain and spanned both the acute and convalescent phases of COVID-19. The prospective study material was composed of cDNA or gDNA derived from T cells, B-cell-depleted T cells, or PBMCs. The dataset comprised deeply sampled blood TCRbeta repertoires from subjects exposed to, actively infected with, or recovered from COVID-19. The repertoires were released in a freely available public database intended as a resource for research on the immune response to SARS-CoV-2. Samples came from the ongoing ImmuneRACE study (first 160 participants) plus 1,254 subjects from 6 global collaborators. A de-identified subject ID, COVID-19 status, age in years and sex were almost always included in the sample metadata. Where HLA class I and class II types were available, the types were taken from metadata supplied by the sample provider, not from assay-based typing.

The germline ends are 3 bases apart after V is trimmed by 1 base and J by 6 bases. The CDR3 numbers 12 residues from cysteine through phenylalanine. The retained sequence is limited to the CDR3, 36 bases, with the frame set at the first base. The germline V gene (reference sequence) gives CDR1 as SEHNR and CDR2 as FQNEAQ. TCRbeta CDR3 regions were amplified from genomic DNA using the immunoSEQ Assay, a bias-controlled multiplex PCR. The study's processing was this. The number of nucleated cells in each sample was estimated by amplification of reference gene primers within the assay. To quantify the absolute abundance of each unique TCRbeta CDR3 rearrangement, sequence reads were collapsed and filtered. For each sample, productive Simpson clonality was calculated as the square root of Simpson's diversity index over productive rearrangements. The table was pulled from immuneACCESS by TCRdb, which kept in-frame rearrangements only. Such tables lose some clones; where checked, under half of the loss comes from unresolved V genes, and the rest has no known cause. V, J and clone size are those of that table, while D and trimming were read from the DNA. In this sample the table shows about 160,000 clones, 85% to 90% of which occur a single time. The top ten constitute under 15% of the sample.

One collaborating source in Seattle enrolled patients while the patients were actively infected and followed the patients over time throughout the course of disease. Collaborating institutions collected whole blood in K2EDTA tubes following their own protocols. For TCRbeta analysis, collaborators shipped samples as frozen whole blood, isolated PBMCs, or DNA extracted from either of those sample types. Here is what the overall study found, with its caveats: The amount of clinical and demographic metadata varied by source and participant and was provided uncurated.

Sequencing input: peripheral blood. The rearrangement combines TRBV7-9 with TRBJ2-2, with the D gene not clear enough to name. The origin of this receptor is a man between 18 and 29 years old with COVID-19, enrolled during active disease. The bases read TGTGCCAGCAGCTTAGGGCCCGGGGAGCTGTTTTTT. Translated, this is CASSLGPGELFF.